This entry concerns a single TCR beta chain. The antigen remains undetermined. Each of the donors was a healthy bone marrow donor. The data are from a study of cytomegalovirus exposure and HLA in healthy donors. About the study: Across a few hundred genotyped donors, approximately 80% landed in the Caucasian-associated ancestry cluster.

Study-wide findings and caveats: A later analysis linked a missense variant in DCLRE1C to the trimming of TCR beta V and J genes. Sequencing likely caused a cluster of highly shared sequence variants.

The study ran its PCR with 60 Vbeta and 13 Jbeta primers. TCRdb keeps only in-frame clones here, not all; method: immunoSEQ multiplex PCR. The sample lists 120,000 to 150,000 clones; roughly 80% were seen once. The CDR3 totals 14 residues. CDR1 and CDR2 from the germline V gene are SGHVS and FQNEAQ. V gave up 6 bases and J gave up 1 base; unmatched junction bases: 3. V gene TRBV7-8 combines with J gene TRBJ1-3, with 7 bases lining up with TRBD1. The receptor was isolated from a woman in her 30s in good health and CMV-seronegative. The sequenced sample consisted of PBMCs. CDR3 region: CASRGTVSGNTIYF. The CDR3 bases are TGTGCCAGCAGGGGGACAGTTTCTGGAAACACCATATATTTT.